This TCR beta chain was observed in a study of cytomegalovirus exposure and HLA in healthy donors. Study conclusions and caveats: The availability of immune exposure information extended only to CMV serostatus. A further, later analysis showed that HLA-associated TCR beta chains (compared with equally common others) were more clonally expanded.

About this clone itself: Its antigen remains unknown.

Germline lookup yields CDR1 GTSNPN and CDR2 SVGIG (reference sequence). Trimming pared 3 bases from V and 8 bases from J, leaving 14 bases between. This CDR3 has 14 amino acids. Primers included in the PCR were 60 Vbeta and 13 Jbeta primers. The authors' processing: A later analysis counted some 87 million unique TCR beta chains, around 12 million shared. Data came from immunoSEQ multiplex PCR; TCRdb stores just in-frame clones and leaves some out. For V, J and clone size, that table is used; D and trimming come from the DNA. The sample holds about 200,000 clones. Samples came from healthy bone marrow donors.

J is TRBJ1-6 and V is TRBV30; D is perhaps TRBD1 (6 bases). This receptor was obtained from a man aged 30-40 years in good health and CMV-seronegative. The sequencing sample was made of PBMCs. The CDR3 spells CAWRKGGRYSPLHF. DNA for the CDR3: TGTGCCTGGAGAAAGGGGGGGAGGTATTCACCCCTCCACTTT.